The source of this TCR beta chain is a study of blood T cell repertoires in COVID-19. The data were produced by immunoSEQ multiplex PCR, yet TCRdb's version contains in-frame clones alone and is incomplete. The data hold 130,000 to 150,000 clones, with 70% to 80% observed a single time. V lost 2 bases to trimming and J lost 6 bases; unmatched junction nucleotides: 1. The CDR3 is 11 residues long. The V gene's germline CDR1 is DFQATT and CDR2 SNEGSKA (reference sequence). What was sequenced was peripheral blood. The receptor was isolated from a woman in her 70s with COVID-19, enrolled during active disease. V is TRBV20-1 and J is TRBJ2-7, with 7 bases aligning to TRBD2. CDR3 region: CSARPGGEQYF. For the CDR3, the DNA is TGCAGTGCTAGACCGGGGGGCGAGCAGTACTTC.